This paragraph covers one T cell receptor beta chain sequence. Sequenced by immunoSEQ multiplex PCR; TCRdb stores in-frame clones only, minus some. The repertoire holds some 110,000 clones, with approximately 89% as singletons. Looked up from germline, CDR1 is LGHDT and CDR2 is YNNKEL (reference sequence). CDR3 length: 14 amino acids. V was trimmed by 4 bases and J by 0 bases, leaving 7 bases between them. The sample is drawn from a study of T cell responses to AZD1222 COVID-19 vaccine. The receptor's source is an adult who received the AZD1222 COVID-19 vaccine. The V and J genes are TRBV3-1 (or the pseudogene TRBV3-2) and TRBJ1-3; D ambiguous. The material was peripheral blood, obtained 28 days after the second AZD1222 dose. In DNA, the CDR3 is TGTGCCAGCAGCCCTCAGTACTCTGGAAACACCATATATTTT. Its translation is CASSPQYSGNTIYF.